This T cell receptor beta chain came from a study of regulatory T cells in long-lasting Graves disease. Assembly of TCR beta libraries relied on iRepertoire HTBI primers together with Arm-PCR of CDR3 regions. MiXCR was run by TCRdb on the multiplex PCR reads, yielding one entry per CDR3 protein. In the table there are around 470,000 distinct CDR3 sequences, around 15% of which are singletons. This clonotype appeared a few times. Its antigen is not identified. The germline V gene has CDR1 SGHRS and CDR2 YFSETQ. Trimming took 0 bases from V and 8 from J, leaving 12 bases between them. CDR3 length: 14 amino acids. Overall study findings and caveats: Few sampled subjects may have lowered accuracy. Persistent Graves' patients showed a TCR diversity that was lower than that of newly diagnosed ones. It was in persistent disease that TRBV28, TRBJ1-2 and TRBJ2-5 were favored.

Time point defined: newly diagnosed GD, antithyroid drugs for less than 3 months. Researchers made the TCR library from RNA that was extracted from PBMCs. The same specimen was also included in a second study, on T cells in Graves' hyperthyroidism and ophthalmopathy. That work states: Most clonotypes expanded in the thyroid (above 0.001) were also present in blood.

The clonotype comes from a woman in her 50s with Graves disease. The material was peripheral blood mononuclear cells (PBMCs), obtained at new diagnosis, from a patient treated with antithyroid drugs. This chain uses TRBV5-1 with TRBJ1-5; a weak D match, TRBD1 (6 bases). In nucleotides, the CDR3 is TGCGCCAGCAGCTTGGGGGGGGGGCAGGAGCCCCAGCATTTT. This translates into CASSLGGGQEPQHF.